This is a list of T cell receptor beta chains from one sample in a study of glioma-infiltrating T cells. From the multiplex PCR reads, TCRdb called clonotypes with MiXCR, one entry per CDR3 protein. The sample records about 410,000 distinct CDR3 sequences, around 45% being singletons. Material for sequencing was glioma tissue, nonneoplastic brain tissue, or PBMCs (not recorded which). The receptor source for this set is a human donor with low-grade glioma or glioblastoma, undergoing nonglioma brain surgery, or in good health (not recorded which). Each CDR3 is given without its conserved first and last residue. Size tells how often a clone was seen (once, few, many) or the class of an expanded clone, and some rows leave it out.

clone_size	v_call	j_call	cdr3_aa
.	TRBV20-1	TRBJ1-4	SAKTGPNEKLF
.	TRBV7-9	TRBJ2-3	ASSLGTSTTHTQY
.	TRBV27	TRBJ2-5	ASSLRVQETQY
.	TRBV4-1	TRBJ2-2	ASSHSDRGQVGELF
.	TRBV18	.	ASSPPFGTEPYEQY
few	TRBV20-1	TRBJ1-1	SARGTPIGFTEAF
many	TRBV28	TRBJ2-1	ASSLIGVYNEQF
.	TRBV27	TRBJ2-7	ASGLSGRGYEQY
.	TRBV28	TRBJ1-1	ASSLRVGHEEAF
many	TRBV27	TRBJ2-7	ASSPVPGLAREQY
many	TRBV27	TRBJ2-3	ASSLLGGHTDTQY
.	TRBV20-1	TRBJ2-5	SARDRRGEETQY
.	TRBV20-1	TRBJ1-2	SASPLGRGPTHYGYT
.	TRBV12-3/TRBV12-4	TRBJ2-3	ASSLSSGRMADTQY
few	TRBV4-1	TRBJ2-1	ASSPPGGVQGRDYNEQF
.	TRBV28	TRBJ2-2	ASSLISLGSGRAVRSGELF
.	TRBV7-9	TRBJ1-3	ASSFSRAGNTIY
.	TRBV28	TRBJ1-2	ASSGGTHGYT
many	TRBV28	TRBJ1-5	ASRTHGSNQPQH
.	TRBV11-2	TRBJ1-1	ASSDRRAGDDEAF
.	TRBV20-1	TRBJ2-2	SAPQFTGELF
many	TRBV6-5	TRBJ1-3	ASSYGNQAGNTIY
.	TRBV14	TRBJ2-3	ASSQDRATHPQYTQY